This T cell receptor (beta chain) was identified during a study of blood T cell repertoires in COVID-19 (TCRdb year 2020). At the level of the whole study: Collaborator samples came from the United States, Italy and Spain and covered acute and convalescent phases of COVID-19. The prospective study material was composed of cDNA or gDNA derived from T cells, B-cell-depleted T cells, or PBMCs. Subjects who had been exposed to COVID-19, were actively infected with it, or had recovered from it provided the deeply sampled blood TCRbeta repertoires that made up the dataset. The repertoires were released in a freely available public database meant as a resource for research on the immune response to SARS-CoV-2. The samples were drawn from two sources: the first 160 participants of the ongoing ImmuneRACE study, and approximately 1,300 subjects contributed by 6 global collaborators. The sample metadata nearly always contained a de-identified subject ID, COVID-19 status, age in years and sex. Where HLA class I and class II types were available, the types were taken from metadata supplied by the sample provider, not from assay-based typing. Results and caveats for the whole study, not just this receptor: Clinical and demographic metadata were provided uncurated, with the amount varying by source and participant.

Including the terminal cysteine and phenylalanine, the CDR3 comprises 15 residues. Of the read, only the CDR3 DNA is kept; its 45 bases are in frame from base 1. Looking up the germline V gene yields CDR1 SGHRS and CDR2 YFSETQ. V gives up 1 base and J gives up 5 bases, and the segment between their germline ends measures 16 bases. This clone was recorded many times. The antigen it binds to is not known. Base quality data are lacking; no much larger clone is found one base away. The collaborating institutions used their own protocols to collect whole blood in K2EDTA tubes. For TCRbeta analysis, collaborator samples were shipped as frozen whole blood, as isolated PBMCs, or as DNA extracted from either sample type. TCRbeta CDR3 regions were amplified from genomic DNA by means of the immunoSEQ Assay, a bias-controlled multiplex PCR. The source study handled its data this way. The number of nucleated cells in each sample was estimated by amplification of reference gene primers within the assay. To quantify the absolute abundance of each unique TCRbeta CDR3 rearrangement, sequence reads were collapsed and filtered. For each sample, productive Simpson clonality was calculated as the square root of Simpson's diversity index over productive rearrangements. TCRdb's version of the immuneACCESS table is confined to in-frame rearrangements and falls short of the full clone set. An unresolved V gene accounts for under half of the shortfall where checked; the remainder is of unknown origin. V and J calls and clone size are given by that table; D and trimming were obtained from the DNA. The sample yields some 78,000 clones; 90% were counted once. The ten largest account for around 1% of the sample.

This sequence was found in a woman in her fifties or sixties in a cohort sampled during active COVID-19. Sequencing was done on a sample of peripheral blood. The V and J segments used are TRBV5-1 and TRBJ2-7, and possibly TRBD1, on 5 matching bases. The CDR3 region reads CASSLSQGRNDEQYF. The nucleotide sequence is TGCGCCAGCAGCTTGTCCCAGGGAAGGAACGACGAGCAGTACTTC. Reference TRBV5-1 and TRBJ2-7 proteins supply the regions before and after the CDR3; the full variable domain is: KAGVTQTPRYLIKTRGQQVTLSCSPISGHRSVSWYQQTPGQGLQFLFEYFSETQRNKGNFPGRFSGRQFSNSRSEMNVSTLELGDSALYLCASSLSQGRNDEQYFGPGTRLTVT.